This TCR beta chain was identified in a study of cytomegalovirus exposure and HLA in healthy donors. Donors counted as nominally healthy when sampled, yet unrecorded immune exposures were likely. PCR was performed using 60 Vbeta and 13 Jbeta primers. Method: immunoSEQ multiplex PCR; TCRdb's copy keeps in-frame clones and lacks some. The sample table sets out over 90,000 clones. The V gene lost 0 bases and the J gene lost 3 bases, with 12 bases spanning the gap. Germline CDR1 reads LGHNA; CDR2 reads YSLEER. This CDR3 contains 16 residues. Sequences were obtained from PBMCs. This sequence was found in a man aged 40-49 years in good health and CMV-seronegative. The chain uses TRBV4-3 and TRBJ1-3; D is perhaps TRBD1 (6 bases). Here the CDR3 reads CASSQDRGAVGNTIYF. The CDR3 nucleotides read TGCGCCAGCAGCCAAGATCGGGGGGCCGTTGGAAACACCATATATTTT.